A selection of T cell receptor beta chains follows, all from one sample in a study of blood T cells in healthy people across ages. MiXCR was run by TCRdb on the 5' RACE reads, yielding one entry per CDR3 protein. The sample includes about 670,000 distinct CDR3 sequences, 35% to 50% seen only once; the top ten take about 30%. The specimen was blood. These receptors were collected from a man at least 80 years old in good health. The CDR3 runs from the conserved cysteine through the conserved F or W. The D gene is left open where the match is weak. Size is omitted from some rows. Given values are once, few, many or a class for expanded clones.

.,.,TRBJ1-3,TRBV4-1,CASSQVLQGREYRNTIYF,TGCGCCAGCAGCCAAGTTTTACAGGGCAGGGAGTATCGAAACACCATATATTTT
.,few,TRBJ2-7,TRBV29-1,CSVERAFRGDEQYF,TGCAGCGTTGAACGGGCGTTCAGGGGCGACGAGCAGTACTTC
.,.,TRBJ2-7,TRBV18,CASSPGAGLGEQYF,TGTGCCAGCTCACCAGGCGCAGGACTGGGAGAGCAGTACTTC
TRBD1,.,TRBJ2-7,TRBV28,CASLRGLDNEQYF,TGTGCCAGCCTTAGGGGGCTCGACAATGAGCAGTACTTC
.,.,TRBJ2-1,TRBV6-5,CASSYLARSSYEQFF,TGTGCCAGCAGTTACTTAGCGAGGAGCTCCTACGAGCAGTTCTTC
TRBD1,few,TRBJ1-4,TRBV7-8,CASSYGGQSNEKLFF,TGTGCCAGCAGCTACGGGGGACAGAGCAATGAAAAACTGTTTTTT
TRBD2,.,TRBJ2-3,TRBV4-2,CASSQLPGGSDTQYF,TGTGCCAGCAGCCAATTGCCGGGGGGGTCTGATACGCAGTATTTT
.,.,TRBJ2-6,TRBV4-3,CASSPNLRSGANVLTF,TGCGCCAGCAGCCCCAACCTCCGGTCTGGGGCCAACGTCCTGACTTTC
TRBD1,few,TRBJ2-3,TRBV5-1,CASSFKGAGDTQYF,TGCGCCAGCAGCTTCAAGGGGGCCGGAGATACGCAGTATTTT
TRBD2,few,TRBJ2-7,TRBV20-1,CSARSRTSGRAYNEQYF,TGCAGTGCTAGATCGCGGACTAGCGGGAGGGCCTACAATGAGCAGTACTTC
.,.,TRBJ1-1,TRBV10-3,CAISDAAGWNTEAFF,TGTGCCATCAGTGACGCCGCAGGTTGGAACACTGAAGCTTTCTTT
TRBD2,few,TRBJ2-2,TRBV20-1,CSAEGLAITGELFF,TGCAGTGCTGAGGGACTAGCGATCACCGGGGAGCTGTTTTTT
.,.,TRBJ1-2,TRBV27,CASSPPGRPVGGYTF,TGTGCCAGCAGTCCCCCAGGCAGGCCAGTAGGAGGCTACACCTTC
TRBD2,.,TRBJ2-7,TRBV6-2/TRBV6-3,CASSIGLAPRLGYEQYF,TGTGCCAGCAGTATAGGACTAGCTCCACGGCTTGGCTACGAGCAGTACTTC
.,few,TRBJ2-5,TRBV7-2,CASSRLGSHRTETQYF,TGTGCCAGCAGCCGCCTAGGATCACACCGGACAGAGACCCAGTACTTC
TRBD2,.,TRBJ2-7,TRBV20-1,CSARELAGGRFHEQYF,TGCAGTGCTAGGGAATTAGCGGGGGGGAGATTCCACGAGCAGTACTTC
.,.,TRBJ2-7,TRBV6-5,CASSSYTYEQYF,TGTGCCAGCAGTTCCTACACCTACGAGCAGTACTTC
.,many,TRBJ2-3,TRBV6-2/TRBV6-3,CASIPRTPRTDTQYF,TGTGCCAGCATTCCCAGGACCCCGCGCACAGATACGCAGTATTTT
TRBD2,few,TRBJ2-5,TRBV27,CASSSYGKIAGVLETQYF,TGTGCCAGCAGTTCTTATGGCAAAATAGCGGGAGTGCTAGAGACCCAGTACTTC
.,few,TRBJ2-3,TRBV7-8,CASSRLGGYTDTQYF,TGTGCCAGCAGCCGTTTGGGGGGATACACAGATACGCAGTATTTT
TRBD1,many,TRBJ2-7,TRBV6-1,CASSVRTGGTYEQYF,TGTGCCAGCAGTGTTCGGACAGGGGGGACCTACGAGCAGTACTTC
.,.,TRBJ1-5,TRBV7-2,CASSLAGLSNQPQHF,TGTGCCAGCAGCTTAGCGGGACTTAGCAATCAGCCCCAGCATTTT
.,.,TRBJ1-4,TRBV7-2,CASSTGPGHSNEKLFF,TGTGCCAGCAGCACTGGACCGGGACACTCAAATGAAAAACTGTTTTTT
.,.,TRBJ2-5,TRBV12-3/TRBV12-4,CASSFDLTAIQETQYF,TGTGCCAGCAGTTTCGACCTCACGGCAATTCAAGAGACCCAGTACTTC
TRBD2,.,TRBJ2-7,TRBV6-8,CASGVLAGVHEQYF,TGTGCCAGCGGGGTCTTAGCGGGAGTTCACGAGCAGTACTTC
TRBD1,.,TRBJ2-1,TRBV7-2,CASSLRKGAVYNEQFF,TGTGCCAGCAGCTTAAGGAAGGGGGCGGTATACAATGAGCAGTTCTTC
TRBD2,few,TRBJ2-3,TRBV6-2/TRBV6-3,CASSYPVGSGTATDTQYF,TGTGCCAGCAGTTACCCGGTGGGTAGCGGGACCGCCACAGATACGCAGTATTTT
.,few,TRBJ1-1,TRBV29-1,CSVEEARGTEAFF,TGCAGCGTTGAAGAGGCCAGGGGCACTGAAGCTTTCTTT
.,.,TRBJ2-1,TRBV7-9,CASSLAQGVYNEQFF,TGTGCCAGCAGCTTAGCGCAGGGTGTCTACAATGAGCAGTTCTTC
TRBD1,.,TRBJ1-6,TRBV20-1,CSASTGTAYNSPLHF,TGCAGTGCTAGCACCGGGACAGCTTATAATTCACCCCTCCACTTT
.,.,TRBJ2-5,TRBV5-5,CASSLTGLPQETQYF,TGTGCCAGCAGCCTGACCGGGTTGCCCCAAGAGACCCAGTACTTC